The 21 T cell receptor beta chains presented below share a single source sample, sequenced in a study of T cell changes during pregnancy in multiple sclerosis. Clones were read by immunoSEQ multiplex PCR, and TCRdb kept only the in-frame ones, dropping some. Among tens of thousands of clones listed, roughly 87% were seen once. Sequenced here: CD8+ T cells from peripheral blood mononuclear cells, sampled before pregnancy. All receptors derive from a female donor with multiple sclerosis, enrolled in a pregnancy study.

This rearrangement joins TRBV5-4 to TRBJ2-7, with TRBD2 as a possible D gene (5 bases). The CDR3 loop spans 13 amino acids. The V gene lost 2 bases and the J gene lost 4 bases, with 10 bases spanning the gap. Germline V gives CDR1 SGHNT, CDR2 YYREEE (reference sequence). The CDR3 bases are TGTGCCAGCAGCTTTAAGGGAGCGTACGAGCAGTACTTC. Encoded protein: CASSFKGAYEQYF.

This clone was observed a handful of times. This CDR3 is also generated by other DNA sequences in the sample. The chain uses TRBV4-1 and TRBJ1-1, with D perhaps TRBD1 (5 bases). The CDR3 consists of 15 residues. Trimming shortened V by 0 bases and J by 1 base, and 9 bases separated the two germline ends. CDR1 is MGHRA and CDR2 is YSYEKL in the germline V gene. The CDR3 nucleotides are TGCGCCAGCAGCCAAGAACCAGGGTCGAACACTGAAGCTTTCTTT. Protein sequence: CASSQEPGSNTEAFF.

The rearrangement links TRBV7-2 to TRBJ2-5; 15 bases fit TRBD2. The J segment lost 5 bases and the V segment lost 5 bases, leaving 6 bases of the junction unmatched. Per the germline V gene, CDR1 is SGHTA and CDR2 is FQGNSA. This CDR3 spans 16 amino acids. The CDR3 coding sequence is TGTGCCAGCAGCCCAAGGACTAGCGGGGGGGAGGAGACCCAGTACTTC. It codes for CASSPRTSGGEETQYF.

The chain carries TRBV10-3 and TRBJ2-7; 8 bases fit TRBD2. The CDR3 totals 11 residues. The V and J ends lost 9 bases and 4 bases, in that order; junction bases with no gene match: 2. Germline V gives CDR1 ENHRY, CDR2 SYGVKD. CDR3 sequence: CAIAGEYEQYF. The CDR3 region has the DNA TGTGCCATAGCGGGGGAATACGAGCAGTACTTC.

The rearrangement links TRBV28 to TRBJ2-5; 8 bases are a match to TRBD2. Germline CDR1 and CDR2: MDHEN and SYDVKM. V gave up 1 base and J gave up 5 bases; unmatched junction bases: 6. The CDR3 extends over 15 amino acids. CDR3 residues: CASSLSRLASETQYF. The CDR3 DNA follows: TGTGCCAGCAGTTTATCCAGACTAGCGTCGGAGACCCAGTACTTC.

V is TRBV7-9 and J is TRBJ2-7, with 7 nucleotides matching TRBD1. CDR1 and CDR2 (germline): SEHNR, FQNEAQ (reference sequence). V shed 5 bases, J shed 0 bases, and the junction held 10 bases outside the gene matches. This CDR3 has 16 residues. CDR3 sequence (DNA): TGTGCCAGCAGCCCCCCGACAGGGCTCACCTCCTACGAGCAGTACTTC. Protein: CASSPPTGLTSYEQYF.

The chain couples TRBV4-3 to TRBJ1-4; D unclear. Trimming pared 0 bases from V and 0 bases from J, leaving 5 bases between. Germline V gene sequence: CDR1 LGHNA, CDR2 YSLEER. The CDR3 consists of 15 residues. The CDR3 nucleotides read TGCGCCAGCAGCCAAGAACAGCCAACTAATGAAAAACTGTTTTTT. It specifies CASSQEQPTNEKLFF.

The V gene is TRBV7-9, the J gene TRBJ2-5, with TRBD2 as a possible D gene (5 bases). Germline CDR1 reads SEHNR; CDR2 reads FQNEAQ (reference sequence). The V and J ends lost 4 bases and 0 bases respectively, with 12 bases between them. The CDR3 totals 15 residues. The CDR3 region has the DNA TGTGCCAGCAGCTCGAGGATGGACTACCAAGAGACCCAGTACTTC. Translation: CASSSRMDYQETQYF.

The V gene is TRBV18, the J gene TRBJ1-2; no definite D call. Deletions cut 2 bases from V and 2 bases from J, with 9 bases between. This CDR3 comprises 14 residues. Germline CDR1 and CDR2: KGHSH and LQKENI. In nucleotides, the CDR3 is TGTGCCAGCTCACCAAGCGGAGGGAACTATGGCTACACCTTC. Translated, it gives CASSPSGGNYGYTF.

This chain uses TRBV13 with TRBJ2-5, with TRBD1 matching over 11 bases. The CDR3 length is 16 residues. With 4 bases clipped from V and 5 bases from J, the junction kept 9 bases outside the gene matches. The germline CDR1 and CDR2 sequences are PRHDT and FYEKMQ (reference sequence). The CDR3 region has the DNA TGTGCCAGCAGCTATAGCCGGACAGGGGGCGTGGAGACCCAGTACTTC. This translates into CASSYSRTGGVETQYF.

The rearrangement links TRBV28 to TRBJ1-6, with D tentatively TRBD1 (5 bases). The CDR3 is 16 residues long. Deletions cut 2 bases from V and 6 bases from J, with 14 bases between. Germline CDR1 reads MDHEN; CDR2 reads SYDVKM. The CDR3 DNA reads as TGTGCCAGCAGTTTAGGGACTGGTGAAGTTAATTCACCCCTCCACTTT. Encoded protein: CASSLGTGEVNSPLHF.

The CDR3 DNA reads TGTGCCAGCAGCACGCGGACAGGCGGAGACAATGAGCAGTTCTTC. Amino acids: CASSTRTGGDNEQFF. This chain joins TRBV13 and TRBJ2-1; TRBD1 aligns across 7 bases. The germline V gene has CDR1 PRHDT and CDR2 FYEKMQ (reference sequence). CDR3 length: 15 residues. V dropped 5 bases and J dropped 5; count of bases not matched to a gene: 9.

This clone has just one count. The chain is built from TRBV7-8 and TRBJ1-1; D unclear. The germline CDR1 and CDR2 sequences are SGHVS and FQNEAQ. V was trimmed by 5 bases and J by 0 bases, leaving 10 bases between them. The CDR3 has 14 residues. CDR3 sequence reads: CASSAEIMNTEAFF. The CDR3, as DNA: TGTGCCAGCAGCGCTGAGATTATGAACACTGAAGCTTTCTTT.

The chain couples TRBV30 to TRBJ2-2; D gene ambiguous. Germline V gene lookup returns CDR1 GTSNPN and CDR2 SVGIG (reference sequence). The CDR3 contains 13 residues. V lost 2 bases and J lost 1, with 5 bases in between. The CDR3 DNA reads TGTGCCTGGAGTTTCGGGAACACCGGGGAGCTGTTTTTT. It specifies CAWSFGNTGELFF. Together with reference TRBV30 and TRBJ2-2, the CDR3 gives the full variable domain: SQTIHQWPATLVQPVGSPLSLECTVEGTSNPNLYWYRQAAGRGLQLLFYSVGIGQISSEVPQNLSASRPQDRQFILSSKKLLLSDSGFYLCAWSFGNTGELFFGEGSRLTVL.

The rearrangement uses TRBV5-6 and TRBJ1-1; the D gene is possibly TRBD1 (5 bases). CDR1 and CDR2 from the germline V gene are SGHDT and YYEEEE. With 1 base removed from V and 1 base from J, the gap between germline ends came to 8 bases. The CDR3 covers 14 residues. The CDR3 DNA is TGTGCCAGCAGCTTGCCCACAGGGAACACTGAAGCTTTCTTT. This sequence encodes CASSLPTGNTEAFF.

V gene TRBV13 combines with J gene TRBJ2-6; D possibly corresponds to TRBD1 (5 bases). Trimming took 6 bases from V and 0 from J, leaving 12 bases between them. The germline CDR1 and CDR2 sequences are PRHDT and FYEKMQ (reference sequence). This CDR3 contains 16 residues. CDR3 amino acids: CASRQGLGSGANVLTF. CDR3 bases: TGTGCCAGCAGGCAGGGTCTGGGCTCTGGGGCCAACGTCCTGACTTTC.

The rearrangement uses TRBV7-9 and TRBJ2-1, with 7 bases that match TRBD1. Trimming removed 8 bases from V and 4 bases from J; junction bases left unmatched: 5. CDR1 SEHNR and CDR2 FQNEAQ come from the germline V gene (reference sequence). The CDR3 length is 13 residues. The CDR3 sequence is CASGQGQYNEQFF. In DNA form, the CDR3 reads TGTGCCAGCGGCCAGGGACAGTACAATGAGCAGTTCTTC.

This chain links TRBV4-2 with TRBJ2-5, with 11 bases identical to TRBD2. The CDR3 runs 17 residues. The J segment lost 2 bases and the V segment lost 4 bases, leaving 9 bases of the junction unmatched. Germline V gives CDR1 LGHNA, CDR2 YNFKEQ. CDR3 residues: CASSPRPGLAAQETQYF. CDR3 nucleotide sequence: TGTGCCAGCAGCCCGCGGCCGGGACTAGCGGCTCAAGAGACCCAGTACTTC.

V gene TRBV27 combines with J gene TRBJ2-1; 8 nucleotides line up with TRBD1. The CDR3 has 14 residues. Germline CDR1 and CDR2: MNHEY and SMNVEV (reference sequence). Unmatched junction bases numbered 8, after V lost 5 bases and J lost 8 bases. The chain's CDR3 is CASSSQGAWDEQFF. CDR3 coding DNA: TGTGCCAGCAGTAGCCAGGGGGCATGGGATGAGCAGTTCTTC.

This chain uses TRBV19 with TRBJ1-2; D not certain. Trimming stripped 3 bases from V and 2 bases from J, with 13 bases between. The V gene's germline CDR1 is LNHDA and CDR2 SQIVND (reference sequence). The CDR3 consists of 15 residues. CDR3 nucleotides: TGTGCCAGTAGTATTGAGGGTGATCGCAACTATGGCTACACCTTC. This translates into CASSIEGDRNYGYTF.

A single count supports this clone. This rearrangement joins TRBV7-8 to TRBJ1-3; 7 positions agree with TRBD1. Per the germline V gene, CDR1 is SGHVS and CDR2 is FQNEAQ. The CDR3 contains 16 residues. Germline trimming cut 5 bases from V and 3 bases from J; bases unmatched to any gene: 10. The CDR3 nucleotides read TGTGCCAGCAGCCTTACACAGGGGCCGGTTGGAAACACCATATATTTT. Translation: CASSLTQGPVGNTIYF.